This paragraph reports one T cell receptor beta chain. The sample is drawn from a study of cytomegalovirus exposure and HLA in healthy donors. Repertoires were generated with immunoSEQ multiplex PCR, while TCRdb's copy carries only in-frame clones and drops some. The sample lists about 82,000 clones; 90% to 95% were seen once. Germline V CDR1 and CDR2: SGHAT, FQNNGV. V lost 1 base and J lost 2, with 16 bases in between. This CDR3 has 17 amino acids. This rearrangement joins TRBV11-2 to TRBJ2-3; the D gene is possibly TRBD2 (5 bases). The receptor's source is a man younger than 35 in good health and CMV-seronegative. Sample: PBMCs. CDR3 protein: CASSLGLARKPTDTQYF. Written as DNA, the CDR3 is TGTGCCAGCAGCTTAGGGTTAGCGAGAAAACCCACAGATACGCAGTATTTT.